This T cell receptor beta chain was documented in a study of glioma-infiltrating T cells. Study-wide findings and caveats: Gliomas, especially low-grade, showed above-expected tissue-blood divergence; non-neoplastic patients showed below.

This clonotype was detected ten times or more. Its antigen is as yet unknown. This CDR3 has 14 residues. CDR1 and CDR2 from the germline V gene are MDHEN and SYDVKM. Trimming took 2 bases from V and 2 from J, leaving 7 bases between them. The iRepertoire nested amplicon-rescue multiplex PCR amplified TCR alpha and beta CDR3s from RNA. Tissue mRNA or PBMC total RNA, roughly 90-400 ng, went into one-step reverse transcription and amplification. In TCRdb, the multiplex PCR reads were re-called with MiXCR into one record per CDR3 protein. The sample shows 45,000 or so distinct CDR3 sequences, under 25% of them seen only once.

This sequence originates from a human donor with low-grade glioma or glioblastoma, undergoing nonglioma brain surgery, or in good health (not recorded which). The chain links TRBV28 to TRBJ1-3; D is undetermined. The sequencing sample was made of glioma tissue, nonneoplastic brain tissue, or PBMCs (not recorded which). CDR3 DNA: TGTGCCAGCAGTTTAGGGATTCCTGGAAACACCATATATTTT. This codes for CASSLGIPGNTIYF.